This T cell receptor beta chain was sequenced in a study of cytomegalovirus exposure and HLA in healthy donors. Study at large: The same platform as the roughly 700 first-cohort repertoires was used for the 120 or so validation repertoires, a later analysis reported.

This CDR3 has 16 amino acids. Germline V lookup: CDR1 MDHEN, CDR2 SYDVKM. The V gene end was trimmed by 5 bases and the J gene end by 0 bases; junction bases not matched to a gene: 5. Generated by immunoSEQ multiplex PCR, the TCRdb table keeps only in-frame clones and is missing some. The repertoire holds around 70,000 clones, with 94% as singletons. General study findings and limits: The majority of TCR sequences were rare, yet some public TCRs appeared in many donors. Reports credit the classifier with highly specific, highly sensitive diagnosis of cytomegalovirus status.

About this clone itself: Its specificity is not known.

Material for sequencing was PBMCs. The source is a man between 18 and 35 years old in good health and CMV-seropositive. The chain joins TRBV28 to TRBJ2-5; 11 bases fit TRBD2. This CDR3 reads CASSQQGLADQETQYF. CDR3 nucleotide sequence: TGTGCCAGCAGTCAGCAGGGACTAGCGGACCAAGAGACCCAGTACTTC.